This entry concerns a single T cell receptor (beta chain). The sample comes from a study of shared clonotypes between healthy human individuals. Method: immunoSEQ multiplex PCR; TCRdb's copy keeps in-frame clones and lacks some. The sample holds some 1 million clones, 65% to 75% seen once. V was pared by 2 bases and J by 2 bases, with 6 bases of the junction left unmatched. The germline CDR1 and CDR2 sequences are GTSNPN and SVGIG (reference sequence). The CDR3 has 16 residues. This TCR came from a man between 18 and 35 years old in good health. The genes are TRBV30 and TRBJ1-2; 12 bases are shared with TRBD1. Sequencing used memory CD4+ T cells sorted from blood. Subset meaning: CD45RA-negative fraction. The chain's CDR3 is CAWSRDRGLANYGYTF. The DNA for the CDR3 is TGTGCCTGGAGTAGGGACAGGGGGCTGGCGAACTATGGCTACACCTTC.